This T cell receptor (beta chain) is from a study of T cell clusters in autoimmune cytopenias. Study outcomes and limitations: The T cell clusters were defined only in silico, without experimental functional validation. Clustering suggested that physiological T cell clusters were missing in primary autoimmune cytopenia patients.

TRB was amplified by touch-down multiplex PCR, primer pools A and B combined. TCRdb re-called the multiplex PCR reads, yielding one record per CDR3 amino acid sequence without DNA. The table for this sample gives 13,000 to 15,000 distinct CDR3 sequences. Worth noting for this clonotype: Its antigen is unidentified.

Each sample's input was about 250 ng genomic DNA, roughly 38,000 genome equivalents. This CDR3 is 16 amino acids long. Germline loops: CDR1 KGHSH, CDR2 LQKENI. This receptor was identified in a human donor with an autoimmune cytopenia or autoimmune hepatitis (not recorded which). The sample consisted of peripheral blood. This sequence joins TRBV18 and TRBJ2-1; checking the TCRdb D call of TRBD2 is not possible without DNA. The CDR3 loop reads CVSSPPRSGGADEQFF.